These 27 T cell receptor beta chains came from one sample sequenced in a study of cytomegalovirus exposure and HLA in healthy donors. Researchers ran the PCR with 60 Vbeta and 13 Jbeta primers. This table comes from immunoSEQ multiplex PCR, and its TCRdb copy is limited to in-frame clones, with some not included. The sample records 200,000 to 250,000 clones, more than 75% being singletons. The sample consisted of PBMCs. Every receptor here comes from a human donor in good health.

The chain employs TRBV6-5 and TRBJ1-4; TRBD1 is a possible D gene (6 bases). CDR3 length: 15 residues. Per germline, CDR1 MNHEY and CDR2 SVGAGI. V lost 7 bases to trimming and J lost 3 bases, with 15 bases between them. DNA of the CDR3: TGTGCCAGCAAGAATCGGGGGGCAGCTAATGAAAAACTGTTTTTT. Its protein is CASKNRGAANEKLFF.

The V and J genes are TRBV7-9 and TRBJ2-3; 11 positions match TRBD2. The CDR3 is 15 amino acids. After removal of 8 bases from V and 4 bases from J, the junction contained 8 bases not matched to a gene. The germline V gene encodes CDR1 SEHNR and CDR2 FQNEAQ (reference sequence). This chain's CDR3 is CASVRTSGSSDTQYF. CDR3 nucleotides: TGTGCCAGCGTGCGCACTAGCGGGAGTTCAGATACGCAGTATTTT. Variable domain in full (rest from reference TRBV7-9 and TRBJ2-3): DTGVSQNPRHKITKRGQNVTFRCDPISEHNRLYWYRQTLGQGPEFLTYFQNEAQLEKSRLLSDRFSAERPKGSFSTLEIQRTEQGDSAMYLCASVRTSGSSDTQYFGPGTRLTVL.

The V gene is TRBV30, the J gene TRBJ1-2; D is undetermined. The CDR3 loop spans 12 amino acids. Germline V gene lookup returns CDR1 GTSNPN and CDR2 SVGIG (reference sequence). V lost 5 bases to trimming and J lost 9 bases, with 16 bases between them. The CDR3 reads CAWVLALGSYTF. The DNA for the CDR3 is TGTGCCTGGGTGCTGGCCCTTGGTAGCTACACCTTC.

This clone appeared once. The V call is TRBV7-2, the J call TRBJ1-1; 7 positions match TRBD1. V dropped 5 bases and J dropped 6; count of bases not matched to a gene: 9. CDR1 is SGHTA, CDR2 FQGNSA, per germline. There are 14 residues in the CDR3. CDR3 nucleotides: TGTGCCAGCAGCCCGATGACAGGGTACGCTGAAGCTTTCTTT. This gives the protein CASSPMTGYAEAFF.

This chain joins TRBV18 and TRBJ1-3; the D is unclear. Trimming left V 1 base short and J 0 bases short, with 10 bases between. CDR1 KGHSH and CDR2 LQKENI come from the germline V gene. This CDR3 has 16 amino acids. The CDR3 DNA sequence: TGTGCCAGCTCACCACGGTGGGAGGCCTCTGGAAACACCATATATTTT. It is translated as CASSPRWEASGNTIYF.

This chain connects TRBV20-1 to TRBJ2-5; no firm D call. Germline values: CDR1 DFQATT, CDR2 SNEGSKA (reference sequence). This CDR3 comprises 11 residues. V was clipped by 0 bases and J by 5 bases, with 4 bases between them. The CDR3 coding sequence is TGCAGTGCTAGAGATAGTGAGACCCAGTACTTC. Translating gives CSARDSETQYF.

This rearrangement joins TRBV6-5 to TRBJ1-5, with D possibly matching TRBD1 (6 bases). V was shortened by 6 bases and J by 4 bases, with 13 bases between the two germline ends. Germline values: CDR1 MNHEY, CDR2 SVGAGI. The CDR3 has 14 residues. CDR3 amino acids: CASSLDRRNQPQHF. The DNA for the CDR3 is TGTGCCAGCAGCCTTGACAGGCGTAATCAGCCCCAGCATTTT.

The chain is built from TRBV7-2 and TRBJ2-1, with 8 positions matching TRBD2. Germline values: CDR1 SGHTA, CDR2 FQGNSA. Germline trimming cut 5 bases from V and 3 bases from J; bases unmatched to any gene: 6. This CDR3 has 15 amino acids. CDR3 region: CASSISGTSYNEQFF. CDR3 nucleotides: TGTGCCAGCAGCATCTCCGGGACTAGCTACAATGAGCAGTTCTTC.

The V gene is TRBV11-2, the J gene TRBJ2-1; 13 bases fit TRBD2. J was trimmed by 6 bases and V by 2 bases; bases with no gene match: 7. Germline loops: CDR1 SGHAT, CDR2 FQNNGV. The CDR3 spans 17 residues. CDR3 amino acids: CASSLPQGLAGRNEQFF. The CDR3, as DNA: TGTGCCAGCAGCTTACCCCAGGGACTAGCGGGACGCAATGAGCAGTTCTTC.

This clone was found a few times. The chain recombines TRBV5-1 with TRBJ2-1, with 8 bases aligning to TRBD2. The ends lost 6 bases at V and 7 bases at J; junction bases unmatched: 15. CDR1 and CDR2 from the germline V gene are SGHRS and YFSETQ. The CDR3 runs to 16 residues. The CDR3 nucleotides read TGCGCCAGCACCCATTCGGCCAGCGGGAGAGGAAATGAGCAGTTCTTC. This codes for CASTHSASGRGNEQFF.

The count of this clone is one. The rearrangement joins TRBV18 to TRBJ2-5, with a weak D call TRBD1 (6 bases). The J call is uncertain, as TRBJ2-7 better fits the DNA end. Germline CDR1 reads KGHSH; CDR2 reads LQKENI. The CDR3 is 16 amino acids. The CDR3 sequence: CASSPPQATGPYEQYF. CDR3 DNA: TGTGCCAGCTCACCACCGCAAGCCACAGGGCCTTACGAGCAGTACTTC.

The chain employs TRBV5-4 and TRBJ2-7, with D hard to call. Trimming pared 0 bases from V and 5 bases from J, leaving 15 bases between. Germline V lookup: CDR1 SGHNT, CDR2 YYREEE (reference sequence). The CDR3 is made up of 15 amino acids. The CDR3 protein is CASSLAGPTIHEQYF. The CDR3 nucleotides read TGTGCCAGCAGCTTGGCTGGGCCCACCATCCACGAGCAGTACTTC. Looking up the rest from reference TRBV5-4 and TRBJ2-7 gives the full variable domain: ETGVTQSPTHLIKTRGQQVTLRCSSQSGHNTVSWYQQALGQGPQFIFQYYREEENGRGNFPPRFSGLQFPNYSSELNVNALELDDSALYLCASSLAGPTIHEQYFGPGTRLTVT.

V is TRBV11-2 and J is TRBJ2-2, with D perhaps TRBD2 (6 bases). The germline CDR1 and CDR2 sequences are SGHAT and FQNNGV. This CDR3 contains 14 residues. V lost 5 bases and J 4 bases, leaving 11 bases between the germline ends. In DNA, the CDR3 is TGTGCCAGCAGCCCGGGACTTATCACCGGGGAGCTGTTTTTT. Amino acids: CASSPGLITGELFF.

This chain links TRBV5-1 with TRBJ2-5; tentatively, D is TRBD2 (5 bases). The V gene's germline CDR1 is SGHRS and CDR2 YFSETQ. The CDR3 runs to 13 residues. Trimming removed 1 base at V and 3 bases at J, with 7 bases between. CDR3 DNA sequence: TGCGCCAGCAGCTTGTTGAGGGAAGAGACCCAGTACTTC. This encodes CASSLLREETQYF.

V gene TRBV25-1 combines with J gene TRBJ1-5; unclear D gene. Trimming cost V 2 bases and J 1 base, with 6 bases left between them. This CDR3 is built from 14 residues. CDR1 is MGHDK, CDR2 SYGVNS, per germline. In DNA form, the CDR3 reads TGTGCCAGCAGTGAACCTCTCAGCAATCAGCCCCAGCATTTT. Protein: CASSEPLSNQPQHF.

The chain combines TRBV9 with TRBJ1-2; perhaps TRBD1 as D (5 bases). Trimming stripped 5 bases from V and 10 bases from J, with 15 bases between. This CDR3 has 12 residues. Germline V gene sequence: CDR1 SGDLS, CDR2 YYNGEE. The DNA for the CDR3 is TGTGCCAGCAGAAACCCTAGACAGTACTACACCTTC. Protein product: CASRNPRQYYTF.

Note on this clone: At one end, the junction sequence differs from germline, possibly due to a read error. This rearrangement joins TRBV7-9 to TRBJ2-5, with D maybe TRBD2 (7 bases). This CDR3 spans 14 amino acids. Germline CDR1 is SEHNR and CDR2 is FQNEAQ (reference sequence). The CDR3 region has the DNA TGTTCCAGCAGCCAGAGGGGGGGGCAAGAGACCCAGTACTTC. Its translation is CSSSQRGGQETQYF.

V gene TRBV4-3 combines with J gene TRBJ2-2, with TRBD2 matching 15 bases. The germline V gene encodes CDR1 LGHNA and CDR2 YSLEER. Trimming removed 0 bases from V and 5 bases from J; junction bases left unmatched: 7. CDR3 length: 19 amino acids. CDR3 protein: CASSQDLRTSGRETGELFF. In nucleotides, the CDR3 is TGCGCCAGCAGCCAAGATCTGAGGACTAGCGGGAGGGAAACCGGGGAGCTGTTTTTT.

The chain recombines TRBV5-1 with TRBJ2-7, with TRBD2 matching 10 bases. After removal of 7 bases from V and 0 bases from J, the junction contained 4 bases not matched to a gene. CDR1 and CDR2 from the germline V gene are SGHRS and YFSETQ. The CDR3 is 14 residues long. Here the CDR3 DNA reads TGCGCCAGCCAAGGACTAGCGGACTCCTACGAGCAGTACTTC. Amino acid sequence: CASQGLADSYEQYF.

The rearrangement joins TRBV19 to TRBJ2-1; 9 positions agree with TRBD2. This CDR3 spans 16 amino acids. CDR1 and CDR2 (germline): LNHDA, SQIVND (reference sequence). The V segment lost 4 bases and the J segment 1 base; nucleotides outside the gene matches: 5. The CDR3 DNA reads TGTGCCAGTAGTACCTTAGCGGGAGAGTCCTACAATGAGCAGTTCTTC. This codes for CASSTLAGESYNEQFF.

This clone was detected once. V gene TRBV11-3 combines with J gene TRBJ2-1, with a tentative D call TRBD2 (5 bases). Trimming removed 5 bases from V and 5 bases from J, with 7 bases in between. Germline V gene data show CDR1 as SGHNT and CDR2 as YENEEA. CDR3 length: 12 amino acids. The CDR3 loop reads CASSREDNEQFF. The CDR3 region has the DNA TGTGCCAGCAGCCGGGAAGACAATGAGCAGTTCTTC. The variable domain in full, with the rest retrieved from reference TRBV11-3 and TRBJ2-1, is EAGVVQSPRYKIIEKKQPVAFWCNPISGHNTLYWYLQNLGQGPELLIRYENEEAVDDSQLPKDRFSAERLKGVDSTLKIQPAELGDSAVYLCASSREDNEQFFGPGTRLTVL.

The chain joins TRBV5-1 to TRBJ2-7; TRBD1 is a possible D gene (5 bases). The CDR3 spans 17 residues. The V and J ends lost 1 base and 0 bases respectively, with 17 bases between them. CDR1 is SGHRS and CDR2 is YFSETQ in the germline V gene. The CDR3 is CASSLNAYPTDSYEQYF. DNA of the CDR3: TGCGCCAGCAGCTTGAACGCTTACCCGACAGACTCCTACGAGCAGTACTTC.

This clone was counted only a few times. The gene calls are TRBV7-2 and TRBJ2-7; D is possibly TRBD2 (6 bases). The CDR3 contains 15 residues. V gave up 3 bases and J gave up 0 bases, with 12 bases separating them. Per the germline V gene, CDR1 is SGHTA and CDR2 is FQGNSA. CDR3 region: CASSFGGMASYEQYF. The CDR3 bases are TGTGCCAGCAGCTTCGGCGGGATGGCCTCCTACGAGCAGTACTTC. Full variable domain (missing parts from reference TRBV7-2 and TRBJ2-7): GAGVSQSPSNKVTEKGKDVELRCDPISGHTALYWYRQSLGQGLEFLIYFQGNSAPDKSGLPSDRFSAERTGGSVSTLTIQRTQQEDSAVYLCASSFGGMASYEQYFGPGTRLTVT.

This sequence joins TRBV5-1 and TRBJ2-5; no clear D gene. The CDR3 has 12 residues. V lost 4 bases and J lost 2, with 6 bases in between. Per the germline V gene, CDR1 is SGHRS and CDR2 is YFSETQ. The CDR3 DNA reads TGCGCCAGCAGCCGCACACAAGAGACCCAGTACTTC. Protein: CASSRTQETQYF.

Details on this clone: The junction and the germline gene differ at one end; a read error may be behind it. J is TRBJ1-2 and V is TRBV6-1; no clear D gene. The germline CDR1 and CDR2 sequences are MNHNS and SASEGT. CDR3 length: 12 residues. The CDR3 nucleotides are TGTGCCGGCAGTGAATCCGACTATGGCTACACCTTC. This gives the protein CAGSESDYGYTF.

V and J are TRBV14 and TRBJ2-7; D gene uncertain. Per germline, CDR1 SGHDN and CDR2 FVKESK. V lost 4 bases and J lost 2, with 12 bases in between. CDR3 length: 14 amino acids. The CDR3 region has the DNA TGTGCCAGCAGCCTGTACCCTCGGGCCTACGAGCAGTACTTC. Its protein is CASSLYPRAYEQYF.

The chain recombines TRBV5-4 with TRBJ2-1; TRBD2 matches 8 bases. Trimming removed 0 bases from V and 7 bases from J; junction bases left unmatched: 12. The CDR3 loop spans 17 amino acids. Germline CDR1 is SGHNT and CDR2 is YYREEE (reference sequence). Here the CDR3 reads CASSLEVDGRASNEQFF. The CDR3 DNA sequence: TGTGCCAGCAGCTTGGAGGTTGACGGGAGGGCCTCAAATGAGCAGTTCTTC.